This T cell receptor (beta chain) was observed in a study of blood T cell repertoires in COVID-19. Sequencing used immunoSEQ multiplex PCR; TCRdb keeps in-frame clones, though not all of them. Here the sample spans 35,000 to 45,000 clones, roughly 78% being singletons. The CDR3 sequence is 16 residues long. The trim removed 5 bases at V and 1 base at J, leaving 4 bases unmatched. Germline loops: CDR1 SGHAT, CDR2 FQDESV (reference sequence). This sequence was found in a man aged 60 to 75 with acute or convalescent COVID-19. The sequenced material came from peripheral blood. V is TRBV11-1 and J is TRBJ2-6; TRBD1 aligns across 8 bases. The CDR3 DNA follows: TGTGCCAGCAGCCCCCAGGGGGCTTCTGGGGCCAACGTCCTGACTTTC. It translates to CASSPQGASGANVLTF. Supplemented by reference TRBV11-1 and TRBJ2-6, the full variable domain reads EAEVAQSPRYKITEKSQAVAFWCDPISGHATLYWYRQILGQGPELLVQFQDESVVDDSQLPKDRFSAERLKGVDSTLKIQPAELGDSAMYLCASSPQGASGANVLTFGAGSRLTVL.